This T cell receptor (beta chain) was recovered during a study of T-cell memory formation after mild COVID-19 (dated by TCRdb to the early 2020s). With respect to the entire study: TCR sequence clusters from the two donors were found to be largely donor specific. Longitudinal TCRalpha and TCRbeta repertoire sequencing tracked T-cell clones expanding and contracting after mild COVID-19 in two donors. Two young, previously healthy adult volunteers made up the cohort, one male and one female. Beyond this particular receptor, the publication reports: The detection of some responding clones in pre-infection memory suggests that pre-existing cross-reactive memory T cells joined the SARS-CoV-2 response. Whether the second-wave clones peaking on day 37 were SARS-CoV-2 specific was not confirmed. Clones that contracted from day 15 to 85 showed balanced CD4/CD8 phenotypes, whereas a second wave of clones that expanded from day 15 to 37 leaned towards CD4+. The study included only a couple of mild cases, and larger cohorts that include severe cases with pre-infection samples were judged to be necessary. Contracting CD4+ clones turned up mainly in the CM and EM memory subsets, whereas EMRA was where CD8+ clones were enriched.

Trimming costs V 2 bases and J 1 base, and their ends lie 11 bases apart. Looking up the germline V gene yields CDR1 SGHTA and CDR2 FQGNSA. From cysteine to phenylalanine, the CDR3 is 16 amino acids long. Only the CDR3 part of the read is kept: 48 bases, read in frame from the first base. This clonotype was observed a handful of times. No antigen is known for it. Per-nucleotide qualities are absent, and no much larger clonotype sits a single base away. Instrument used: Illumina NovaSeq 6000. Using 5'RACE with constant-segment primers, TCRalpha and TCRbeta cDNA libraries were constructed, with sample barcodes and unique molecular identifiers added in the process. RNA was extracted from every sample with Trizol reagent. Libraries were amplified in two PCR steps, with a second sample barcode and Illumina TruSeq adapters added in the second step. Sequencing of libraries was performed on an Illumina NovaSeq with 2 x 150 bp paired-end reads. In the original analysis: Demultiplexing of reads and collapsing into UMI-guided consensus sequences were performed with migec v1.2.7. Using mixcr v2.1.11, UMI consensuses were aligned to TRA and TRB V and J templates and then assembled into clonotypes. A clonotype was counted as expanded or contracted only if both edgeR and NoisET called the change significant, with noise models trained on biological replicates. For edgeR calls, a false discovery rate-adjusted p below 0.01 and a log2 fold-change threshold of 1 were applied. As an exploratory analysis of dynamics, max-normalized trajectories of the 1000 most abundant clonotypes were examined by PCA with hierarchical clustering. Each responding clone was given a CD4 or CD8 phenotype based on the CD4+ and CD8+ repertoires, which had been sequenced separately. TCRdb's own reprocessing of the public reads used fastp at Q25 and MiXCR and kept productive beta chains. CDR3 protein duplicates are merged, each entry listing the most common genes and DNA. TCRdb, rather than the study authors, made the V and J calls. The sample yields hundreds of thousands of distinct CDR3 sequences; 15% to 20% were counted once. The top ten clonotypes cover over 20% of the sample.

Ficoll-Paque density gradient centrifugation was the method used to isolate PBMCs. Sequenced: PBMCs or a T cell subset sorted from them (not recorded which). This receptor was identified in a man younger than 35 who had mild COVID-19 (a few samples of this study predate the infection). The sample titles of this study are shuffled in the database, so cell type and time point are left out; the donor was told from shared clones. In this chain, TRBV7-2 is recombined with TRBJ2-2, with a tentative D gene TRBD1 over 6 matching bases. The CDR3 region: CASSLRPGVNTGELFF. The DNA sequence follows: TGTGCCAGCAGCTTACGCCCAGGGGTGAACACCGGGGAGCTGTTTTTT. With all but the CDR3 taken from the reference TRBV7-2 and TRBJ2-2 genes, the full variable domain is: GAGVSQSPSNKVTEKGKDVELRCDPISGHTALYWYRQSLGQGLEFLIYFQGNSAPDKSGLPSDRFSAERTGGSVSTLTIQRTQQEDSAVYLCASSLRPGVNTGELFFGEGSRLTVL.